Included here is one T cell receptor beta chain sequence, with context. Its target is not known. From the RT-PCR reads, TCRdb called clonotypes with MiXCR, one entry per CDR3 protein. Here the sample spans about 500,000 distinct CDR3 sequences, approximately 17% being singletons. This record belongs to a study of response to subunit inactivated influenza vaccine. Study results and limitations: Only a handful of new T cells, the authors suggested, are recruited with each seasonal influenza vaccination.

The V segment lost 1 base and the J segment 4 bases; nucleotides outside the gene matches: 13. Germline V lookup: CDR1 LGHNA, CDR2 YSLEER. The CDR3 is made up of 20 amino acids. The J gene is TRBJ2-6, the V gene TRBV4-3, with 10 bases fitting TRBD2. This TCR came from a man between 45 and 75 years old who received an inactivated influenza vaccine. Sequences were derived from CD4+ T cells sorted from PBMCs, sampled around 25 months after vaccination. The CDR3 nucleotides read TGCGCCAGCAGCCAAGTGGCTAGTCTAGCGGGAGCTCCCGGGGCCAACGTCCTGACTTTC. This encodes CASSQVASLAGAPGANVLTF.